These 13 T cell receptor beta chains came from one sample sequenced in a study of T cell repertoires in cytomegalovirus infection. TCRdb re-analysed the reads in MiXCR, keeping a single row per CDR3 protein. The sample comprises around 120,000 distinct CDR3 sequences, around 45% of which are singletons, and just under 75% rests with the top ten. No antigen has been identified for these receptors. Here the sequenced sample was CD8+ T cells from cultured PBMCs, taken from culture after CMV antigen stimulation. The receptors originated from a human donor in good health (CMV status not recorded). Some clones in this sample may be carry-over from other donors' samples.

The chain carries TRBV7-6 and TRBJ2-7; D remains ambiguous. Trimming pared 3 bases from V and 4 bases from J, leaving 16 bases between. This CDR3 is built from 15 residues. Germline V CDR1 and CDR2: SGHVS, FNYEAQ. The CDR3 is CASSFGTGHNYEQYF. CDR3 bases: TGTGCCAGCAGCTTCGGTACGGGTCACAATTACGAGCAGTACTTC.

The chain joins TRBV27 to TRBJ2-2; 9 nucleotides match TRBD1. The length of the CDR3 is 14 residues. CDR1 is MNHEY, CDR2 SMNVEV, per germline (reference sequence). Germline trimming cut 6 bases from V and 7 bases from J; bases unmatched to any gene: 6. The CDR3 region is CASRPGTGYGELFF. CDR3 bases: TGTGCCAGCAGACCCGGGACAGGGTACGGGGAGCTGTTTTTT.

The V call is TRBV20-1, the J call TRBJ1-4; 8 positions match TRBD1. V was clipped by 2 bases and J by 2 bases; unmatched bases: 7. CDR3 size: 16 residues. Germline V gene data show CDR1 as DFQATT and CDR2 as SNEGSKA (reference sequence). This CDR3 is CSARLAGGITNEKLFF. DNA of the CDR3: TGCAGTGCTAGACTGGCAGGGGGCATCACTAATGAAAAACTGTTTTTT.

This chain's CDR3 is CASCLPYNEQFF. CDR3 DNA: TGTGCCAGCTGCCTCCCCTACAATGAGCAGTTCTTC. V usage is TRBV18 and J usage is TRBJ2-1; D ambiguous. Germline CDR1 reads KGHSH; CDR2 reads LQKENI. The CDR3 has 12 amino acids. V shed 7 bases and J shed 2 bases, with 6 bases lying between them.

The J gene is TRBJ2-2, the V gene TRBV7-2, with TRBD2 matching over 9 bases. The V gene's germline CDR1 is SGHTA and CDR2 FQGNSA. The junction had 8 bases not matched to a gene; V was cut back by 5 bases and J by 1 base. This CDR3 region has 17 residues. The CDR3 here is CASSPRLAVGNTGELFF. Here the CDR3 DNA reads TGTGCCAGCAGCCCCCGACTAGCGGTGGGGAACACCGGGGAGCTGTTTTTT.

There are a few counts of this clonotype. The chain links TRBV6-2 or TRBV6-3 to TRBJ1-1; possible D gene TRBD1, 5 bases. V was pared by 5 bases and J by 0 bases, with 19 bases between. Germline CDR1 is MNHEY and CDR2 is SVGEGT. CDR3 length equals 17 residues. The CDR3 DNA is TGTGCCAGCAGTCCACCGGGGCCGGAAACCCTGAACACTGAAGCTTTCTTT. Amino acid sequence: CASSPPGPETLNTEAFF.

The V gene is TRBV2, the J gene TRBJ1-2; D might be TRBD1 (5 bases). CDR1 and CDR2 from the germline V gene are SNHLY and FYNNEI. Trimming stripped 3 bases from V and 4 bases from J, with 6 bases between. The CDR3 covers 12 residues. The CDR3 loop reads CASSEGVYGYTF. CDR3 nucleotides: TGTGCCAGCAGTGAGGGGGTCTATGGCTACACCTTC.

This clonotype was seen at least ten times. The rearrangement uses TRBV28 and TRBJ1-2; possibly TRBD1 for D (5 bases). V shed 6 bases and J shed 4 bases, with 6 bases lying between them. There are 11 residues in the CDR3. Germline-derived CDR1 and CDR2 are MDHEN and SYDVKM. As DNA, the CDR3 is TGTGCCAGCAGAGACAGCTATGGCTACACCTTC. It codes for CASRDSYGYTF.

This sequence joins TRBV5-4 and TRBJ1-6; D may be TRBD1 (6 bases). Germline V CDR1 and CDR2: SGHNT, YYREEE (reference sequence). V lost 4 bases and J 7 bases, leaving 9 bases between the germline ends. This CDR3 is built from 13 residues. CDR3 in amino acids: CASSTRGNSPLHF. In DNA, the CDR3 is TGTGCCAGCAGCACAAGGGGGAATTCACCCCTCCACTTT.

The rearrangement uses TRBV11-2 and TRBJ2-7; perhaps TRBD1 as D (5 bases). V was cut by 4 bases and J by 3 bases, with 13 bases left in between. In germline, CDR1 is SGHAT, CDR2 FQNNGV. The CDR3 is 14 amino acids. This chain's CDR3 is CASSSSLQGYEQYF. The DNA of the CDR3 is TGTGCCAGCAGCTCCAGTCTTCAGGGCTACGAGCAGTACTTC.

V usage is TRBV6-2 or TRBV6-3 and J usage is TRBJ2-2; D unclear. The CDR3 spans 15 residues. Per the germline V gene, CDR1 is MNHEY and CDR2 is SVGEGT. V shed 10 bases and J shed 1 base, with 16 bases lying between them. CDR3 in DNA: TGTGCCACCCGGAGTGCGACGAAGAACACCGGGGAGCTGTTTTTT. Protein: CATRSATKNTGELFF.

This clonotype was found a few times. The V call is TRBV11-1, the J call TRBJ1-1; D not resolved. Germline CDR1 SGHAT, CDR2 FQDESV (reference sequence). The V end was cut by 3 bases, the J end by 4 bases, with 6 bases between. This CDR3 is 12 amino acids long. The CDR3 is CASSFMGTEAFF. The CDR3 bases are TGTGCCAGCAGCTTTATGGGCACTGAAGCTTTCTTT. The full variable domain, in which reference TRBV11-1 and TRBJ1-1 provide the parts outside the CDR3, is EAEVAQSPRYKITEKSQAVAFWCDPISGHATLYWYRQILGQGPELLVQFQDESVVDDSQLPKDRFSAERLKGVDSTLKIQPAELGDSAMYLCASSFMGTEAFFGQGTRLTVV.

This clonotype was seen ten or more times. The rearrangement links TRBV2 to TRBJ2-7; 9 bases agree with TRBD1. Trimming removed 8 bases from V and 5 bases from J; junction bases left unmatched: 10. CDR3 length: 14 residues. CDR1 and CDR2 from the germline V gene are SNHLY and FYNNEI. Here the CDR3 reads CASGMGQGTHEQYF. In nucleotides, the CDR3 is TGTGCCAGCGGGATGGGACAGGGTACCCACGAGCAGTACTTC.